A single sample gave rise to the 9 T cell receptor beta chains below, sequenced in a study of T-cell reconstitution after alpha-beta-depleted transplantation in children. Unique molecular identifiers were used in preparing the TCRbeta library. TCRdb fed the PCR reads into MiXCR, producing one record per CDR3 protein. The data hold about 420,000 distinct CDR3 sequences, with approximately 10% observed a single time. The input for sequencing was PBMCs from the stem cell graft donor, taken from the stem cell graft. All receptors come from a human donor who donated a stem cell graft to a child with acute myeloid leukemia.

This clonotype was recorded a few times. Possible read error: a much larger clone is one base away. The rearrangement uses TRBV11-3 and TRBJ2-1; maybe TRBD1 (5 bases). CDR1 SGHNT and CDR2 YENEEA come from the germline V gene. The CDR3 spans 15 residues. V lost 0 bases, J lost 0 bases, and 6 bases lay in between. CDR3 bases: TGTGCCAGCAGCTTAGACAGGGCCTCCTACAATGAGCAGTTCTTC. Translation: CASSLDRASYNEQFF. Drawing the rest from reference TRBV11-3 and TRBJ2-1, the complete variable domain is EAGVVQSPRYKIIEKKQPVAFWCNPISGHNTLYWYLQNLGQGPELLIRYENEEAVDDSQLPKDRFSAERLKGVDSTLKIQPAELGDSAVYLCASSLDRASYNEQFFGPGTRLTVL.

The chain couples TRBV4-1 to TRBJ1-1; D is perhaps TRBD1 (6 bases). The germline V and J ends were trimmed by 1 base and 6 bases, with 9 bases remaining between them. Germline assignment: CDR1 MGHRA and CDR2 YSYEKL. The CDR3 is made up of 13 amino acids. The DNA for the CDR3 is TGCGCCAGCAGCCAAGTGGGGGGGCCTGAAGCTTTCTTT. Residues: CASSQVGGPEAFF.

This clonotype appeared a few times. J is TRBJ2-7 and V is TRBV20-1; D unclear. V was clipped by 3 bases and J by 4 bases, with 7 bases between them. CDR1 and CDR2 (germline): DFQATT, SNEGSKA (reference sequence). CDR3 size: 11 residues. CDR3 bases: TGCAGTGCTAGCGGTACATACGAGCAGTACTTC. Amino acid sequence: CSASGTYEQYF.

Many counts were recorded for this clonotype. The rearrangement joins TRBV11-2 to TRBJ2-3; D tentatively fits TRBD1 or TRBD2 (6 bases each). This CDR3 contains 15 residues. The germline V gene has CDR1 SGHAT and CDR2 FQNNGV. V lost 2 bases and J lost 5, with 14 bases in between. The CDR3 nucleotides read TGTGCCAGCAGCTTAATTTGGGGGGCCGGAGATACGCAGTATTTT. It codes for CASSLIWGAGDTQYF. Filled out from reference TRBV11-2 and TRBJ2-3, the complete variable domain reads EAGVAQSPRYKIIEKRQSVAFWCNPISGHATLYWYQQILGQGPKLLIQFQNNGVVDDSQLPKDRFSAERLKGVDSTLKIQPAKLEDSAVYLCASSLIWGAGDTQYFGPGTRLTVL.

This chain joins TRBV7-2 and TRBJ2-7; tentatively, D is TRBD1 (6 bases). Trimming pared 5 bases from V and 2 bases from J, leaving 16 bases between. The germline CDR1 and CDR2 sequences are SGHTA and FQGNSA. This CDR3 comprises 15 residues. CDR3 nucleotides: TGTGCCAGCAGCCCAGGGGTAGGCGGAACCTACGAGCAGTACTTC. The encoded protein is CASSPGVGGTYEQYF.

Ten or more counts support this clonotype. V gene TRBV4-1 combines with J gene TRBJ1-4, with a possible D match to TRBD1 (5 bases). This CDR3 has 16 amino acids. Germline V CDR1 and CDR2: MGHRA, YSYEKL. V was trimmed by 4 bases and J by 8 bases, leaving 20 bases between them. CDR3 protein: CASSPVGGAGWEKLFF. The CDR3 region has the DNA TGCGCCAGCAGCCCCGTTGGCGGGGCCGGATGGGAAAAACTGTTTTTT.

This clonotype was picked up many times. This chain connects TRBV29-1 to TRBJ2-5; 11 bases are shared with TRBD1. Germline trimming cut 6 bases from V and 4 bases from J; bases unmatched to any gene: 1. Germline CDR1 SQVTM, CDR2 ANQGSEA. CDR3 length equals 12 residues. This chain's CDR3 is CSVGTGGETQYF. For the CDR3, the DNA is TGCAGCGTCGGGACAGGGGGAGAGACCCAGTACTTC.

The chain is built from TRBV6-5 and TRBJ1-1; no clear D gene. Germline CDR1 and CDR2: MNHEY and SVGAGI. Deletions cut 0 bases from V and 0 bases from J, with 8 bases between. CDR3 size: 15 residues. The CDR3, as DNA: TGTGCCAGCAGTTACTCGTCAGACATGAACACTGAAGCTTTCTTT. As protein: CASSYSSDMNTEAFF.

This clonotype has more than one count but fewer than ten. V is TRBV11-2 and J is TRBJ2-1; 8 nucleotides line up with TRBD1. Germline assignment: CDR1 SGHAT and CDR2 FQNNGV. V lost 2 bases and J lost 1; bases outside the gene matches: 4. This CDR3 spans 16 amino acids. The CDR3 spells CASSLPGGGSYNEQFF. For the CDR3, the DNA is TGTGCCAGCAGCTTACCAGGGGGCGGGTCCTACAATGAGCAGTTCTTC.